The 32 T cell receptor beta chains given below trace back to one sample, sequenced in a study of blood T cell repertoires in COVID-19. Some clones are missing from TCRdb's copy, which holds only in-frame ones; the method was immunoSEQ multiplex PCR. This sample has tens of thousands of clones; 84% occur once, and the top ten carry 12%. Sequencing was done on a sample of peripheral blood. The receptors here all came from a human donor in a cohort sampled during active COVID-19.

V and J are TRBV5-1 and TRBJ1-1, with 10 bases identical to TRBD1. V dropped 3 bases and J dropped 4; count of bases not matched to a gene: 9. The CDR3 length is 16 residues. The germline gives CDR1 SGHRS, CDR2 YFSETQ. In DNA form, the CDR3 reads TGCGCCAGCAGCTGGGGAGGGACAGGGGTGGGCACTGAAGCTTTCTTT. Translated: CASSWGGTGVGTEAFF. The variable domain in full, completed from reference TRBV5-1 and TRBJ1-1, reads KAGVTQTPRYLIKTRGQQVTLSCSPISGHRSVSWYQQTPGQGLQFLFEYFSETQRNKGNFPGRFSGRQFSNSRSEMNVSTLELGDSALYLCASSWGGTGVGTEAFFGQGTRLTVV.

The CDR3 region is CASSEMNTEAFF. CDR3 DNA sequence: TGTGCCAGCAGCGAGATGAACACTGAAGCTTTCTTT. The chain employs TRBV2 and TRBJ1-1, with D unresolved. The V end was cut by 6 bases, the J end by 0 bases, with 5 bases between. The CDR3 totals 12 residues. CDR1 and CDR2 from the germline V gene are SNHLY and FYNNEI.

The chain links TRBV15 to TRBJ2-5; the D is unclear. CDR3 size: 14 residues. Germline lookup yields CDR1 LNHNV and CDR2 YYDKDF (reference sequence). With 0 bases removed from V and 5 bases from J, the gap between germline ends came to 10 bases. The CDR3 spells CATSRDFGFETQYF. The DNA for the CDR3 is TGTGCCACCAGCAGAGACTTCGGGTTCGAGACCCAGTACTTC.

The J gene is TRBJ2-7, the V gene TRBV27, with TRBD2 identical over 8 bases. CDR1 and CDR2 (germline): MNHEY, SMNVEV (reference sequence). Trimming removed 2 bases from V and 3 bases from J; junction bases left unmatched: 0. The CDR3 loop spans 13 amino acids. The CDR3: CASSLGTSYEQYF. DNA for the CDR3: TGTGCCAGCAGTTTAGGGACTAGCTACGAGCAGTACTTC.

The chain is built from TRBV5-4 and TRBJ1-3; 10 nucleotides match TRBD1. V shed 3 bases and J 4 bases; nucleotides not matched to a gene: 7. This CDR3 contains 16 residues. The germline CDR1 and CDR2 sequences are SGHNT and YYREEE (reference sequence). CDR3 protein: CASSSTGGGPGNTIYF. The CDR3 DNA follows: TGTGCCAGCAGCTCGACAGGGGGCGGCCCAGGAAACACCATATATTTT.

V is TRBV9 and J is TRBJ1-2; D unclear. The V gene's germline CDR1 is SGDLS and CDR2 YYNGEE. This CDR3 is built from 14 residues. V was pared by 0 bases and J by 4 bases, with 10 bases between. CDR3 loop: CASSVGSGSYGYTF. The CDR3 nucleotides are TGTGCCAGCAGCGTAGGGTCGGGGTCCTATGGCTACACCTTC.

The chain joins TRBV7-3 to TRBJ2-7, with 12 bases fitting TRBD2. Per germline, CDR1 SGHTA and CDR2 FQGTGA. The length of the CDR3 is 16 residues. V dropped 4 bases and J dropped 1; count of bases not matched to a gene: 5. Written as DNA, the CDR3 is TGTGCCAGCAGCTCACTAGCGGGGGGTCCATCCTACGAGCAGTACTTC. Translation gives CASSSLAGGPSYEQYF.

The chain recombines TRBV9 with TRBJ2-5; 8 bases map to TRBD2. Germline V gene data show CDR1 as SGDLS and CDR2 as YYNGEE. The CDR3 consists of 16 residues. Germline trimming cut 1 base from V and 4 bases from J; bases unmatched to any gene: 9. CDR3 amino acids: CASSVSAGLGVETQYF. As DNA, the CDR3 is TGTGCCAGCAGCGTAAGTGCGGGACTAGGGGTAGAGACCCAGTACTTC. Based on the CDR3 plus reference TRBV9 and TRBJ2-5, the full variable domain is DSGVTQTPKHLITATGQRVTLRCSPRSGDLSVYWYQQSLDQGLQFLIQYYNGEERAKGNILERFSAQQFPDLHSELNLSSLELGDSALYFCASSVSAGLGVETQYFGPGTRLLVL.

The chain combines TRBV7-2 with TRBJ2-7; 9 nucleotides align to TRBD2. V was clipped by 3 bases and J by 0 bases; unmatched bases: 3. The CDR3 consists of 15 residues. CDR1 SGHTA and CDR2 FQGNSA come from the germline V gene. This CDR3 reads CASSLTSGASYEQYF. The CDR3 bases are TGTGCCAGCAGCTTGACTAGCGGAGCCTCCTACGAGCAGTACTTC.

This sequence joins TRBV28 and TRBJ2-5; D possibly corresponds to TRBD2 (5 bases). The CDR3 sequence is 12 residues long. The germline V and J ends were trimmed by 5 bases and 9 bases, with 13 bases remaining between them. Germline V gives CDR1 MDHEN, CDR2 SYDVKM. The CDR3 here is CASSHRRGAQYF. For the CDR3, the DNA is TGTGCCAGCAGTCACCGACGGGGTGCCCAGTACTTC.

The V gene is TRBV7-9, the J gene TRBJ2-7, with 9 bases identical to TRBD2. Trimming cost V 5 bases and J 6 bases; bases outside gene matches: 8. The CDR3 loop spans 14 amino acids. Per germline, CDR1 SEHNR and CDR2 FQNEAQ (reference sequence). CDR3 sequence (DNA): TGTGCCAGCAGCCCTATAGCGGGAGCGGGCGAGCAGTACTTC. Encoded protein: CASSPIAGAGEQYF. The variable domain in full, with the rest retrieved from reference TRBV7-9 and TRBJ2-7, is DTGVSQNPRHKITKRGQNVTFRCDPISEHNRLYWYRQTLGQGPEFLTYFQNEAQLEKSRLLSDRFSAERPKGSFSTLEIQRTEQGDSAMYLCASSPIAGAGEQYFGPGTRLTVT.

This clone was found a few times. The gene calls are TRBV15 and TRBJ2-2, with 10 bases lining up with TRBD2. CDR1 LNHNV and CDR2 YYDKDF come from the germline V gene (reference sequence). Unmatched junction bases numbered 7, after V lost 5 bases and J lost 4 bases. The CDR3 runs 16 residues. CDR3 sequence: CATSGGSGGVTGELFF. As DNA, the CDR3 is TGTGCCACCAGCGGGGGGAGCGGGGGGGTCACCGGGGAGCTGTTTTTT.

This clone turned up a few times. V is TRBV29-1 and J is TRBJ1-1, with a weak D call TRBD1 (5 bases). Per germline, CDR1 SQVTM and CDR2 ANQGSEA. CDR3 length equals 15 residues. Trimming cost V 2 bases and J 8 bases, with 21 bases left between them. CDR3 sequence (DNA): TGCAGCGTTGAACCCCACTCCAGGCCGGGGGAGGAAGCTTTCTTT. The encoded protein is CSVEPHSRPGEEAFF.

This rearrangement joins TRBV9 to TRBJ2-5, with 11 bases identical to TRBD2. V was pared by 2 bases and J by 2 bases, with 8 bases of the junction left unmatched. The CDR3 totals 17 residues. The germline gives CDR1 SGDLS, CDR2 YYNGEE. CDR3 amino acids: CASSVRSSGGLQETQYF. CDR3 in DNA: TGTGCCAGCAGCGTGAGGTCTAGCGGGGGGCTACAAGAGACCCAGTACTTC.

The V and J genes are TRBV7-6 and TRBJ1-1, with 7 bases matching TRBD1. V lost 1 base and J lost 10; bases outside the gene matches: 12. CDR1 and CDR2 (germline): SGHVS, FNYEAQ. The CDR3 spans 15 residues. The CDR3 spells CASSLGSEGARVAFF. In DNA form, the CDR3 reads TGTGCCAGCAGCTTAGGGTCGGAGGGGGCCCGGGTAGCTTTCTTT.

The rearrangement links TRBV5-1 to TRBJ1-2; 7 bases map to TRBD1. The germline gives CDR1 SGHRS, CDR2 YFSETQ. This CDR3 comprises 15 residues. V shed 3 bases and J 2 bases; nucleotides not matched to a gene: 7. The CDR3 spells CASSSSDRPNYGYTF. CDR3 in DNA: TGCGCCAGCAGCTCCTCGGACAGGCCCAACTATGGCTACACCTTC. The full variable domain, completed using reference TRBV5-1 and TRBJ1-2, is KAGVTQTPRYLIKTRGQQVTLSCSPISGHRSVSWYQQTPGQGLQFLFEYFSETQRNKGNFPGRFSGRQFSNSRSEMNVSTLELGDSALYLCASSSSDRPNYGYTFGSGTRLTVV.

The genes are TRBV27 and TRBJ2-1; 8 bases are shared with TRBD1. V shed 6 bases, J shed 6 bases, and the junction held 10 bases outside the gene matches. This CDR3 region has 15 residues. Germline lookup yields CDR1 MNHEY and CDR2 SMNVEV (reference sequence). CDR3 bases: TGTGCCAGCAGCCGAGACGGGACAGGATTCAATGAGCAGTTCTTC. Amino acid sequence: CASSRDGTGFNEQFF.

The chain has TRBV6-6 and TRBJ1-1, with unresolved D. CDR3 length equals 16 residues. V lost 4 bases, J lost 1 base, and 16 bases lay in between. Germline loops: CDR1 MNHNY, CDR2 SVGAGI (reference sequence). CDR3 loop: CASSSATGSANTEAFF. As DNA, the CDR3 is TGTGCCAGCAGTTCCGCGACGGGGTCCGCGAACACTGAAGCTTTCTTT.

Comment on this clone: Additional DNA sequences in this sample encode the identical CDR3. The chain uses TRBV3-1 (or the pseudogene TRBV3-2) and TRBJ1-1, with TRBD1 matching over 9 bases. The CDR3 length is 13 residues. Germline values: CDR1 LGHDT, CDR2 YNNKEL (reference sequence). Trimming at V came to 6 bases and at J to 4 bases, leaving 3 bases not matched to a gene. The DNA for the CDR3 is TGTGCCAGCAGTCAGGACAGGGGCACTGAAGCTTTCTTT. Protein sequence: CASSQDRGTEAFF.

The V and J genes are TRBV9 and TRBJ2-3; the D gene is possibly TRBD2 (6 bases). The germline V gene encodes CDR1 SGDLS and CDR2 YYNGEE. The CDR3 length is 15 residues. V lost 7 bases to trimming and J lost 2 bases, with 17 bases between them. In DNA form, the CDR3 reads TGTGCCAGCGCAGTCGGGGCGGGATCCACAGATACGCAGTATTTT. This codes for CASAVGAGSTDTQYF.

The chain recombines TRBV19 with TRBJ2-2; 16 bases map to TRBD2. Per the germline V gene, CDR1 is LNHDA and CDR2 is SQIVND (reference sequence). CDR3 size: 18 residues. Trimming removed 7 bases from V and 3 bases from J; junction bases left unmatched: 8. This chain's CDR3 is CASNWGLAGGRDTGELFF. For the CDR3, the DNA is TGTGCCAGTAACTGGGGACTAGCGGGGGGGCGTGACACCGGGGAGCTGTTTTTT.

This chain joins TRBV3-1 (or the pseudogene TRBV3-2) and TRBJ1-1; D not certain. CDR1 and CDR2 (germline): LGHDT, YNNKEL (reference sequence). This CDR3 region has 13 residues. The V gene lost 1 base and the J gene lost 3 bases, with 6 bases spanning the gap. CDR3 residues: CASSQGDYTEAFF. The CDR3 nucleotides read TGTGCCAGCAGCCAAGGCGACTACACTGAAGCTTTCTTT.

The chain couples TRBV6-5 to TRBJ2-2, with 8 bases matching TRBD1. The germline V gene encodes CDR1 MNHEY and CDR2 SVGAGI. Trimming at V came to 7 bases and at J to 2 bases, leaving 6 bases not matched to a gene. This CDR3 is 15 amino acids long. The CDR3 is CASKNDRGNTGELFF. The DNA for the CDR3 is TGTGCCAGCAAAAATGACAGGGGAAACACCGGGGAGCTGTTTTTT.

V is TRBV19 and J is TRBJ2-7; no definite D call. Germline CDR1 and CDR2: LNHDA and SQIVND (reference sequence). V lost 5 bases and J 1 base, leaving 3 bases between the germline ends. CDR3 length equals 11 residues. DNA of the CDR3: TGTGCCAGTAGTGAGTCCTACGAGCAGTACTTC. Protein: CASSESYEQYF.

In this sample, this clone turned up a few times. The chain carries TRBV10-3 and TRBJ2-7; 13 bases are shared with TRBD2. Per the germline V gene, CDR1 is ENHRY and CDR2 is SYGVKD. J lost 0 bases, V lost 4 bases, and 0 bases had no gene match. The CDR3 is 15 residues long. CDR3: CAISGTSGSSYEQYF. Here the CDR3 DNA reads TGTGCCATCAGTGGGACTAGCGGGAGCTCCTACGAGCAGTACTTC.

The rearrangement uses TRBV4-2 and TRBJ2-1, with D tentatively TRBD2 (6 bases). CDR1 and CDR2 from the germline V gene are LGHNA and YNFKEQ. Trimming removed 3 bases at V and 9 bases at J, with 12 bases between. The CDR3 is 13 residues long. CDR3 sequence: CASSHETRGEQFF. The CDR3 bases are TGTGCCAGCAGCCATGAGACTAGAGGTGAGCAGTTCTTC.

V usage is TRBV30 and J usage is TRBJ1-1; 8 bases map to TRBD1. The germline CDR1 and CDR2 sequences are GTSNPN and SVGIG (reference sequence). With 5 bases clipped from V and 5 bases from J, the junction kept 1 base outside the gene matches. The length of the CDR3 is 11 residues. The CDR3 reads CAWGTGTEAFF. Written as DNA, the CDR3 is TGTGCCTGGGGGACAGGAACTGAAGCTTTCTTT.

The chain couples TRBV11-2 to TRBJ1-4, with 8 bases aligning to TRBD1. V lost 8 bases to trimming and J lost 2 bases; unmatched junction nucleotides: 7. The germline V gene encodes CDR1 SGHAT and CDR2 FQNNGV. CDR3 length equals 15 residues. CDR3 sequence: CASGGTGRTNEKLFF. The CDR3 DNA sequence: TGTGCCAGCGGAGGGACAGGACGGACTAATGAAAAACTGTTTTTT.

The J gene is TRBJ1-1, the V gene TRBV6-2 or TRBV6-3; D ambiguous. The V gene lost 3 bases and the J gene lost 0 bases, with 11 bases spanning the gap. Germline CDR1 reads MNHEY; CDR2 reads SVGEGT. This CDR3 contains 15 residues. The CDR3 DNA reads as TGTGCCAGCAGTTATTCGCTAGCAATGAACACTGAAGCTTTCTTT. Protein product: CASSYSLAMNTEAFF.

DNA of the CDR3: TGTGCCAGCATACCGGCGGGGACAGCCCAGCCCCAGCATTTT. Protein sequence: CASIPAGTAQPQHF. The chain uses TRBV28 and TRBJ1-5, with TRBD1 identical over 7 bases. Germline lookup yields CDR1 MDHEN and CDR2 SYDVKM. V lost 7 bases and J lost 7; bases outside the gene matches: 10. This CDR3 spans 14 amino acids.

This chain joins TRBV9 and TRBJ2-6, with D possibly matching TRBD1 (5 bases). The CDR3 is 17 residues long. The ends were cut back, 3 bases at V and 2 bases at J, with 15 bases in the middle. Germline V CDR1 and CDR2: SGDLS, YYNGEE. CDR3 loop: CASSEGILLPGANVLTF. CDR3 DNA sequence: TGTGCCAGCAGCGAGGGGATCCTGCTCCCTGGGGCCAACGTCCTGACTTTC.

This clone was counted a single time. The rearrangement joins TRBV7-8 to TRBJ2-1; D call uncertain. The germline V gene has CDR1 SGHVS and CDR2 FQNEAQ. This CDR3 region has 13 residues. Deletions cut 6 bases from V and 4 bases from J, with 10 bases between. The CDR3 protein is CASSLSAYNEQFF. The CDR3 DNA reads as TGTGCCAGCAGTCTAAGTGCTTACAATGAGCAGTTCTTC.